The clone carrying this T cell receptor beta chain was seen repeatedly, ten times or more. As yet, its antigen is unknown. TCRdb redid the calling of the reads with MiXCR, one entry per CDR3 protein. This sample has 800,000 to 950,000 distinct CDR3 sequences; 30% to 35% occur once, and the top ten carry around 12%. The data stem from a study of T cell repertoires in cytomegalovirus infection. Deletions cut 0 bases from V and 6 bases from J, with 9 bases between. In germline, CDR1 is SGHVS, CDR2 FNYEAQ. The CDR3 length is 14 residues. The V call is TRBV7-6, the J call TRBJ2-1; TRBD2 might be the D (7 bases). Here the sequenced sample was cultured CD8+ T cells from PBMCs, taken from culture after CMV antigen stimulation. This TCR derives from a human donor in good health (CMV status not recorded). Some clones in this sample may be carry-over from other donors' samples. The CDR3 reads CASSLAGGANEQFF. Written as DNA, the CDR3 is TGTGCCAGCAGCTTAGCGGGGGGGGCCAATGAGCAGTTCTTC. Full variable domain (outside the CDR3, taken from reference TRBV7-6 and TRBJ2-1): GAGVSQSPRYKVTKRGQDVALRCDPISGHVSLYWYRQALGQGPEFLTYFNYEAQQDKSGLPNDRFSAERPEGSISTLTIQRTEQRDSAMYRCASSLAGGANEQFFGPGTRLTVL.